The next 18 T cell receptor beta chains were all read from a single sample in a study of shared clonotypes between healthy human individuals. TCRdb's table, derived via immunoSEQ multiplex PCR, lists solely in-frame clones and lacks some. The sample carries millions of clones, approximately 93% recorded once. Sequenced: naive CD4+ T cells from PBMCs. Subset described: CD45RA+ positively selected. All receptors derive from a man aged 18 to 35 in good health. Some clones in this sample may be carry-over from other donors' samples.

The chain has TRBV27 and TRBJ1-3; possible D gene TRBD1, 5 bases. V lost 5 bases, J lost 1 base, and 12 bases lay in between. CDR3 length: 15 amino acids. The germline V gene has CDR1 MNHEY and CDR2 SMNVEV (reference sequence). The CDR3 loop is CASSEGLYSGNTIYF. The CDR3 DNA reads as TGTGCCAGCAGTGAGGGACTTTATTCTGGAAACACCATATATTTT.

The rearrangement joins TRBV29-1 to TRBJ1-2; D not certain. V lost 6 bases and J lost 0, with 17 bases in between. CDR3 length: 15 residues. Germline loops: CDR1 SQVTM, CDR2 ANQGSEA. The CDR3 loop reads CSVGGLYSANYGYTF. Written as DNA, the CDR3 is TGCAGCGTAGGCGGATTGTATAGCGCTAACTATGGCTACACCTTC. Drawing the rest from reference TRBV29-1 and TRBJ1-2, the complete variable domain is SAVISQKPSRDICQRGTSLTIQCQVDSQVTMMFWYRQQPGQSLTLIATANQGSEATYESGFVIDKFPISRPNLTFSTLTVSNMSPEDSSIYLCSVGGLYSANYGYTFGSGTRLTVV.

J is TRBJ2-3 and V is TRBV28; 9 nucleotides agree with TRBD2. CDR1 is MDHEN and CDR2 is SYDVKM in the germline V gene. The CDR3 totals 16 residues. V dropped 7 bases and J dropped 0; count of bases not matched to a gene: 8. The CDR3: CASTLGLATSTDTQYF. CDR3 nucleotide sequence: TGTGCCAGCACCCTAGGACTAGCGACTAGCACAGATACGCAGTATTTT.

This chain connects TRBV5-6 to TRBJ1-2, with D uncertain. The V gene lost 1 base and the J gene lost 6 bases, with 7 bases spanning the gap. CDR1 SGHDT and CDR2 YYEEEE come from the germline V gene. The CDR3 consists of 12 residues. CDR3: CASSLIFNGYTF. CDR3 nucleotide sequence: TGTGCCAGCAGCTTGATATTCAATGGCTACACCTTC.

This chain connects TRBV19 to TRBJ2-3; 12 nucleotides match TRBD2. Germline CDR1 is LNHDA and CDR2 is SQIVND (reference sequence). V was pared by 6 bases and J by 4 bases, with 5 bases of the junction left unmatched. The CDR3 has 15 amino acids. CDR3 residues: CASRLAGGGADTQYF. The CDR3 DNA follows: TGTGCCAGTAGACTAGCGGGAGGAGGGGCAGATACGCAGTATTTT.

The chain joins TRBV27 to TRBJ1-2; D is uncertain. V lost 7 bases and J lost 8, with 14 bases in between. The CDR3 loop spans 12 amino acids. From germline, CDR1 is MNHEY and CDR2 SMNVEV (reference sequence). The CDR3 sequence is CASTRFGEGYTF. CDR3 DNA sequence: TGTGCCAGCACCCGTTTCGGGGAGGGCTACACCTTC.

This chain joins TRBV29-1 and TRBJ2-1, with D maybe TRBD1 (6 bases). The CDR3 loop spans 12 amino acids. Trimming pared 7 bases from V and 9 bases from J, leaving 16 bases between. Germline assignment: CDR1 SQVTM and CDR2 ANQGSEA. The CDR3 DNA sequence: TGCAGCGCTTACGCAGGGGAAGGTGAGCAGTTCTTC. It encodes CSAYAGEGEQFF.

The V and J genes are TRBV10-3 and TRBJ2-5; 9 bases agree with TRBD2. The CDR3 has 17 amino acids. V gave up 4 bases and J gave up 1 base; unmatched junction bases: 10. Germline lookup yields CDR1 ENHRY and CDR2 SYGVKD. CDR3 residues: CAISVGGTSGPQETQYF. DNA of the CDR3: TGTGCCATCAGTGTGGGGGGAACTAGCGGGCCCCAAGAGACCCAGTACTTC.

The genes are TRBV7-9 and TRBJ2-2; 8 bases are shared with TRBD2. Germline trimming cut 6 bases from V and 1 base from J; bases unmatched to any gene: 7. The germline V gene has CDR1 SEHNR and CDR2 FQNEAQ (reference sequence). The CDR3 loop spans 16 amino acids. The CDR3 sequence: CASSQSGRRNTGELFF. CDR3 nucleotides: TGTGCCAGCAGTCAGAGCGGGAGAAGGAACACCGGGGAGCTGTTTTTT.

The sample holds one count of this clone. The chain has TRBV5-1 and TRBJ2-2, with 9 bases fitting TRBD1. Germline loops: CDR1 SGHRS, CDR2 YFSETQ. The CDR3 extends over 15 amino acids. The V gene end was trimmed by 3 bases and the J gene end by 4 bases; junction bases not matched to a gene: 4. The CDR3 region is CASSWTGDITGELFF. The DNA of the CDR3 is TGCGCCAGCAGCTGGACAGGGGATATCACCGGGGAGCTGTTTTTT.

The CDR3 region has the DNA TGTGCCAGCAGCTTCGTCGGGGGCTCAGGAAACACTGAAGCTTTCTTT. Its protein is CASSFVGGSGNTEAFF. This chain links TRBV7-9 with TRBJ1-1, with a possible D match to TRBD1 (6 bases). The germline V gene has CDR1 SEHNR and CDR2 FQNEAQ (reference sequence). This CDR3 spans 16 amino acids. V lost 3 bases and J lost 2, with 16 bases in between. The full variable domain, its missing parts supplied by reference TRBV7-9 and TRBJ1-1, is DTGVSQNPRHKITKRGQNVTFRCDPISEHNRLYWYRQTLGQGPEFLTYFQNEAQLEKSRLLSDRFSAERPKGSFSTLEIQRTEQGDSAMYLCASSFVGGSGNTEAFFGQGTRLTVV.

The chain uses TRBV28 and TRBJ2-2; 8 nucleotides match TRBD2. Germline values: CDR1 MDHEN, CDR2 SYDVKM. V trimming: 1 base; J trimming: 3 bases; junction bases outside the gene matches: 16. This CDR3 is 20 amino acids long. The CDR3 reads CASSLSPWTWASGYTGELFF. The CDR3 DNA reads TGTGCCAGCAGTTTATCCCCCTGGACGTGGGCTAGCGGGTACACCGGGGAGCTGTTTTTT.

The J gene is TRBJ2-7, the V gene TRBV9; D not certain. V was shortened by 0 bases and J by 4 bases, with 14 bases between the two germline ends. This CDR3 is 15 amino acids long. Germline CDR1 SGDLS, CDR2 YYNGEE. The CDR3: CASSVGGREGYEQYF. The CDR3 DNA is TGTGCCAGCAGCGTAGGAGGAAGGGAAGGGTACGAGCAGTACTTC.

This clone was seen once. The J gene is TRBJ2-6, the V gene TRBV7-9; D unresolved. The germline V and J ends were trimmed by 1 base and 2 bases, with 12 bases remaining between them. The V gene's germline CDR1 is SEHNR and CDR2 FQNEAQ (reference sequence). The length of the CDR3 is 17 residues. The CDR3 DNA is TGTGCCAGCAGCTTAGGGGTCTCAGACGCTGGGGCCAACGTCCTGACTTTC. Translating gives CASSLGVSDAGANVLTF.

Comments on this clone: Other DNA sequences in this specimen translate into the identical CDR3. The gene calls are TRBV18 and TRBJ2-7; tentative D call: TRBD2 (7 bases). The CDR3 spans 15 residues. CDR1 and CDR2 (germline): KGHSH, LQKENI. Trimming cost V 3 bases and J 0 bases, with 12 bases left between them. In DNA form, the CDR3 reads TGTGCCAGCTCACCTGGGAGGGGGTCCTCCTACGAGCAGTACTTC. It translates to CASSPGRGSSYEQYF.

This clone was counted once. This chain uses TRBV4-1 with TRBJ2-1; TRBD2 matches 12 bases. CDR3 length: 19 residues. V shed 1 base, J shed 0 bases, and the junction held 7 bases outside the gene matches. Looked up from germline, CDR1 is MGHRA and CDR2 is YSYEKL. CDR3 in amino acids: CASSQVLLAGGPSYNEQFF. The CDR3 DNA is TGCGCCAGCAGCCAAGTTTTGCTAGCGGGAGGGCCCTCCTACAATGAGCAGTTCTTC.

V gene TRBV12-1 combines with J gene TRBJ2-2; TRBD2 is the table's D call, not checked against the DNA. TRBV12-1 is deemed a pseudogene. The CDR3 is 17 residues long. The DNA of the CDR3 is TGTGCCAGCAGCCCGGGCGTAGCGGGTAGGAACACCGGGGAGCTGTTTTTT. Its translation is CASSPGVAGRNTGELFF.

The count of this clone is one. The chain recombines TRBV9 with TRBJ2-1; 8 bases align to TRBD2. V lost 0 bases and J lost 4; bases outside the gene matches: 6. Germline V gene lookup returns CDR1 SGDLS and CDR2 YYNGEE. The CDR3 sequence is 16 residues long. CDR3 amino acids: CASSVGGVAGYNEQFF. DNA for the CDR3: TGTGCCAGCAGCGTAGGAGGGGTAGCGGGATACAATGAGCAGTTCTTC.